This is a list of T cell receptor beta chains from one sample in a study of Graves' ophthalmopathy and Graves' hyperthyroidism. One entry per CDR3 protein results from TCRdb running MiXCR on the multiplex PCR reads. Of some 1.1 million distinct CDR3 sequences listed, 35% to 40% are singletons. Source material: peripheral blood or thyroid tissue (not recorded which). The receptor source for this set is an adult man with Graves' hyperthyroidism. Each CDR3 is given with its conserved first and last residue. The D gene is left open where the match is weak. Expanded clones are given a class, and other clones once, few, many or no size at all.

j_call	v_call	clone_size	d_call	cdr3_aa	cdr3_nt
TRBJ2-5	TRBV7-8	many	TRBD2	CASSLAGGAKTQYF	TGTGCCAGCAGCTTAGCCGGGGGGGCTAAGACCCAGTACTTC
TRBJ2-3	TRBV13	NA	NA	CASTGGTTDTQYF	TGTGCCAGCACTGGAGGAACCACAGATACGCAGTATTTT
TRBJ2-7	TRBV4-3	few	NA	CASSQAARGFSYEQYF	TGCGCCAGCAGCCAAGCGGCGCGGGGTTTCTCCTACGAGCAGTACTTC
TRBJ2-7	TRBV19	NA	NA	CASSIVGELYF	TGTGCCAGTAGTATCGTCGGGGAGCTGTACTTC
TRBJ2-5	TRBV12-3/TRBV12-4	NA	TRBD1	CASSPLDRGEYQETQYF	TGTGCCAGCAGTCCCCTAGACAGGGGAGAGTACCAAGAGACCCAGTACTTC
TRBJ1-4	TRBV7-9	many	NA	CASSLEGSQDSGEKLFF	TGTGCCAGCAGCTTAGAAGGGTCGCAGGACAGCGGTGAAAAACTGTTTTTT
TRBJ1-1	TRBV20-1	NA	TRBD1	CSARKTGGVPQDTEAFF	TGCAGTGCTAGAAAAACAGGGGGCGTCCCTCAAGATACTGAAGCTTTCTTT
TRBJ1-1	TRBV2	NA	NA	CASRSAWGRNTEAFF	TGTGCCAGCAGGTCCGCCTGGGGGCGCAACACTGAAGCTTTCTTT
TRBJ2-2	TRBV5-1	many	TRBD1	CASSASQGPYTGELFF	TGCGCCAGCAGCGCCTCACAGGGGCCCTACACCGGGGAGCTGTTTTTT
TRBJ1-6	TRBV10-3	many	NA	CAISESRGVIESPLHF	TGTGCCATCAGTGAGTCGAGGGGGGTTATCGAGTCACCCCTCCACTTT
TRBJ1-1	TRBV11-2	NA	NA	CASGWKGTEAFF	TGTGCCAGCGGTTGGAAGGGGACTGAAGCTTTCTTT
TRBJ2-2	TRBV7-8	NA	TRBD1	CASTSRTGMILRELVF	TGTGCCAGCACTTCACGGACAGGGATGATTCTACGGGAGCTGGTTTTT
TRBJ2-5	TRBV20-1	NA	TRBD2	CSAPTDLGLAEETQYF	TGCAGTGCTCCAACAGATCTTGGACTAGCGGAAGAGACCCAGTACTTC
TRBJ2-7	TRBV24-1	NA	NA	CATSDSKVGGLVEQYF	TGTGCCACCAGTGACTCAAAGGTAGGAGGTTTGGTCGAGCAGTACTTC